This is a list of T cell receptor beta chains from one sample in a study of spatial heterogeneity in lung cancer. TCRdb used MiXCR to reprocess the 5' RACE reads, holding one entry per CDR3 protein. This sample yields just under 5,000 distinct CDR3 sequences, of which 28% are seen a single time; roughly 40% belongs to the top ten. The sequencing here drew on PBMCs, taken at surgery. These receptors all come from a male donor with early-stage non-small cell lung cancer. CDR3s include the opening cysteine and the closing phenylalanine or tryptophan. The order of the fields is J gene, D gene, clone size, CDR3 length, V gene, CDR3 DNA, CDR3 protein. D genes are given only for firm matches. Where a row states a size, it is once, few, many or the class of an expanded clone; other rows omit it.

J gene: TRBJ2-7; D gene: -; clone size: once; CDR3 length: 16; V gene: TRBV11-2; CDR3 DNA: TGTGCCAGCAGCTTAGGAGGCGGAGTAGCGCACTACGAGCAGTACTTC; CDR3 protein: CASSLGGGVAHYEQYF
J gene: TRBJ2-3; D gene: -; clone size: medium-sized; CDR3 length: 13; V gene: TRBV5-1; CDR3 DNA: TGCGCCAGCGGGCCGACAGGCGCAGATACGCAGTATTTT; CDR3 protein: CASGPTGADTQYF
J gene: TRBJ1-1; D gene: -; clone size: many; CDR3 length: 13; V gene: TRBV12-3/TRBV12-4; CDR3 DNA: TGTGCCAGCAGTTTAGGAGAGAACACTGAAGCTTTCTTT; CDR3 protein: CASSLGENTEAFF
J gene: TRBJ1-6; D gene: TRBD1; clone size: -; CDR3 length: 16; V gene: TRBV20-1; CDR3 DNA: TGCAGTGCTAGAGAGCCGGGACAGGGGATCGATTCACCCCTCCACTTT; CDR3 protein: CSAREPGQGIDSPLHF
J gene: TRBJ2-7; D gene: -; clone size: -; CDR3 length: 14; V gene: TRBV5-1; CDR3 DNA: TGCGCCAGCAGCTTAGGACGGATCTCCTACGAGCAGTACTTC; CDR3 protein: CASSLGRISYEQYF
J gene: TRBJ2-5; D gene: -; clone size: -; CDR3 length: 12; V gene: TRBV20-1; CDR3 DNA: TGCAGTGCTCTCCTAACAGGAGAGACCCAGTACTTC; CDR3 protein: CSALLTGETQYF
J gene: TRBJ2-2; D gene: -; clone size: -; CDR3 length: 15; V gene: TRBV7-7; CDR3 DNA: TGTGCTAGCAGTAGGGACCCCAGTGGGACCGGGGAGCTGTTTTTT; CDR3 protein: CASSRDPSGTGELFF
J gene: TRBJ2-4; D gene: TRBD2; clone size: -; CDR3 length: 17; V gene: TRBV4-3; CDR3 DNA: TGCGCCAGCAGCCATTTCTCTAGCGGGGCGGCCAAAAACATTCAGTACTTC; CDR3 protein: CASSHFSSGAAKNIQYF
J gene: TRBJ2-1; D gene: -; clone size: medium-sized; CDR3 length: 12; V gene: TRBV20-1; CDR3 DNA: TGCAGGCCGAGGGGAGGTAACTATGAGCAGTTCTTC; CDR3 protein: CRPRGGNYEQFF
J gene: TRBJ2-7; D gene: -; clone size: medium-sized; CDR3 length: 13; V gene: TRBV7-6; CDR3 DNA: TGTGCCAGCAGCTTAGCTACAGCCTACGAGCAGTACTTC; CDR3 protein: CASSLATAYEQYF
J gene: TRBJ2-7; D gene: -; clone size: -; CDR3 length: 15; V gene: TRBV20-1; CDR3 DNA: TGCAGTGCTAGGGCCTCGGGAGGGACAGGGATCGAGCAGTACTTC; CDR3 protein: CSARASGGTGIEQYF
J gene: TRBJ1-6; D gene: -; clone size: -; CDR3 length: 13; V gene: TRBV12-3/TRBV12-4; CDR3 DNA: TGTGCCAGCAGCTTGACTAGTGATTCACCCCTCCACTTT; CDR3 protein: CASSLTSDSPLHF
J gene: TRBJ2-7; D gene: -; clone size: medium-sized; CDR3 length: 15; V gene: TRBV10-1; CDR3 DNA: TGCGCCAGCAGTGAGGGGGGGACGTGGGACTACGAGCAGTACTTC; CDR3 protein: CASSEGGTWDYEQYF
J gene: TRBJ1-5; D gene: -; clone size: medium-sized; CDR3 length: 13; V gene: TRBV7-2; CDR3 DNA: TGTGCCAGCAGCCCATCCTTCGGGCAGCCCCAGCATTTT; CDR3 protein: CASSPSFGQPQHF
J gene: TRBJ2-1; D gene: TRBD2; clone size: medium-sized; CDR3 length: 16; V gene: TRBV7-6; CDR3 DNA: TGTGCCAGCAGCTTCGGGGGACTAGCGGATTACAATGAGCAGTTCTTC; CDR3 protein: CASSFGGLADYNEQFF
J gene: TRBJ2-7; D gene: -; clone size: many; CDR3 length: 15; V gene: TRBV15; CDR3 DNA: TGTGCCACCAGCTCGCGGGACTCAACCGTCTACGAGCAGTACTTC; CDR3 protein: CATSSRDSTVYEQYF
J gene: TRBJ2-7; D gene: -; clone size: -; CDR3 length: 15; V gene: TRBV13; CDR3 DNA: TGTGCCAGCAGCTTAGGGCAAACCAGCTCCTACGAGCAGTACTTC; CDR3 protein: CASSLGQTSSYEQYF
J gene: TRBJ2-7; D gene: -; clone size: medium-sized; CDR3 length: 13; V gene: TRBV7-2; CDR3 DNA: TGTGCCAGCACCCTAGTTCACTCCTACGAGCAGTACTTC; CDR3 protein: CASTLVHSYEQYF
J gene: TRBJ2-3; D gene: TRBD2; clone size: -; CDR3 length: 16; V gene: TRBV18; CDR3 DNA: TGTGCCAGCTCACCACGGGCGGGAGGGCCAGCAGATACGCAGTATTTT; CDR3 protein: CASSPRAGGPADTQYF
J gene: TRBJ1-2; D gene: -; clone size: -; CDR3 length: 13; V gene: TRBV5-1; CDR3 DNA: TGCGCCAGCAGCTTGGCCGGGGTAGGAGGCTACACCTTC; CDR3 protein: CASSLAGVGGYTF
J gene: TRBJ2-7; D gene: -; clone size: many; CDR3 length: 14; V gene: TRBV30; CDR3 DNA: TGTGCCTGGAGTGTGGTGGGAAAGACCTACGAGCAGTACTTC; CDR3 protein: CAWSVVGKTYEQYF
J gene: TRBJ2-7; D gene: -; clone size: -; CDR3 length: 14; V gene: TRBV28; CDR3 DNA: TGTGCCACCATCTCGTGGATACCTTCCTACGAGCAGTACTTC; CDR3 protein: CATISWIPSYEQYF
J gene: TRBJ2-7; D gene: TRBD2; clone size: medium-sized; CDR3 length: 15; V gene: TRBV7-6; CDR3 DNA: TGTGCCAGCAGCTTAGGGGGGGGTAGCTCCTACGAGCAGTACTTC; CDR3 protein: CASSLGGGSSYEQYF
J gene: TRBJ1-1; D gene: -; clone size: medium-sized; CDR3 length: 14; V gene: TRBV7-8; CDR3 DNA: TGTGCCAGCAGCCAGTACGGCAGGAACACTGAAGCTTTCTTT; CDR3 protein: CASSQYGRNTEAFF
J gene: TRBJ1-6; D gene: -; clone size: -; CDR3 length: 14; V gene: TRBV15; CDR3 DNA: TGTGCCACCAGCAGTGGACAGCATAATTCACCCCTCCACTTT; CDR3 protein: CATSSGQHNSPLHF
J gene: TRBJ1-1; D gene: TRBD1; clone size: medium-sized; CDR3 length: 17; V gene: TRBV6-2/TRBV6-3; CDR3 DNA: TGTGCCAGCAGTTACCCGTGGGGACAGGGAGTGAGGACTGAAGCTTTCTTT; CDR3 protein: CASSYPWGQGVRTEAFF
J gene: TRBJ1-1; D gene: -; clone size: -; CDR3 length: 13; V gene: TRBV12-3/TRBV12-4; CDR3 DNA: TGTGCCAGCAGTTTAGGACCCAACACTGAAGCTTTCTTT; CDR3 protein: CASSLGPNTEAFF